One sample yielded the 30 T cell receptor beta chains listed below, sequenced in a study of naive and memory T cell subsets. Both TRBC1 and TRBC2 were covered by a beta constant-region primer of two equimolar oligonucleotides. TCRdb recomputed calls from the UMI-ligation and nested PCR reads with MiXCR, one row per CDR3 protein. The repertoire holds about 80,000 distinct CDR3 sequences, with about 12% as singletons. Input material: central memory CD4+ T cells from blood. The source of these receptors is a human donor in good health.

This clonotype was detected many times. The V and J genes are TRBV24-1 and TRBJ2-1, with a possible D match to TRBD1 (5 bases). The CDR3 totals 11 residues. Trimming pared 3 bases from V and 10 bases from J, leaving 6 bases between. Looked up from germline, CDR1 is KGHDR and CDR2 is SFDVKD. This chain's CDR3 is CATSDRQEQFF. The CDR3 region has the DNA TGTGCCACCAGTGATAGACAGGAGCAGTTCTTC.

This clonotype was seen repeatedly, ten times or more. The chain uses TRBV2 and TRBJ2-1; TRBD1 matches at 10 bases. Trimming cost V 5 bases and J 3 bases; bases outside gene matches: 4. Germline CDR1 reads SNHLY; CDR2 reads FYNNEI. The CDR3 sequence is 15 residues long. The CDR3 sequence: CASSPRDRGYNEQFF. In DNA form, the CDR3 reads TGTGCCAGCAGTCCTCGGGACAGGGGCTACAATGAGCAGTTCTTC.

The table lists this clonotype with many counts. The V gene is TRBV28, the J gene TRBJ2-7; D not certain. This CDR3 has 11 residues. Trimming pared 6 bases from V and 3 bases from J, leaving 6 bases between. Germline V lookup: CDR1 MDHEN, CDR2 SYDVKM. The CDR3 DNA is TGTGCCAGCAGCATTGACTACGAGCAGTACTTC. Its translation is CASSIDYEQYF.

This clonotype was found a few times. J is TRBJ2-1 and V is TRBV27; perhaps D is TRBD1 or TRBD2 (5 bases each). The CDR3 is 13 amino acids. Germline-derived CDR1 and CDR2 are MNHEY and SMNVEV (reference sequence). Trimming took 0 bases from V and 7 from J, leaving 7 bases between them. CDR3 sequence: CASSLSRGNEQFF. The CDR3 DNA sequence: TGTGCCAGCAGTTTATCGAGGGGAAATGAGCAGTTCTTC.

The rearrangement uses TRBV19 and TRBJ1-6; TRBD1 is a possible D gene (5 bases). V was trimmed by 1 base and J by 7 bases, leaving 11 bases between them. This CDR3 has 15 amino acids. Germline V gene data show CDR1 as LNHDA and CDR2 as SQIVND (reference sequence). The CDR3 is CASSIGGVWNSPLHF. The CDR3 DNA reads as TGTGCCAGTAGTATAGGGGGGGTCTGGAATTCACCCCTCCACTTT.

This clonotype was seen a handful of times. This sequence joins TRBV20-1 and TRBJ2-7; D is ambiguous. With 2 bases removed from V and 2 bases from J, the gap between germline ends came to 13 bases. The CDR3 has 14 amino acids. Germline CDR1 is DFQATT and CDR2 is SNEGSKA (reference sequence). The CDR3, as DNA: TGCAGTGCTAGATCCGACACGGCCCCCTACGAGCAGTACTTC. Its protein product is CSARSDTAPYEQYF.

There are a few counts of this clonotype. This chain joins TRBV4-2 and TRBJ2-5; D ambiguous. The ends were cut back, 3 bases at V and 3 bases at J, with 11 bases in the middle. CDR3 length: 14 amino acids. The V gene's germline CDR1 is LGHNA and CDR2 YNFKEQ. CDR3 in DNA: TGTGCCAGCAGCCAGTTGTCCCCGAAAGAGACCCAGTACTTC. Translation: CASSQLSPKETQYF.

This clonotype has at least ten counts. CDR3 protein: CASSYFTSGSKETQYF. The CDR3, as DNA: TGTGCCAGCAGTTACTTTACTAGCGGGAGTAAGGAGACCCAGTACTTC. The chain employs TRBV6-2 or TRBV6-3 and TRBJ2-5; the match to TRBD2 covers 11 bases. V shed 1 base and J 5 bases; nucleotides not matched to a gene: 6. This CDR3 has 16 amino acids. Germline lookup yields CDR1 MNHEY and CDR2 SVGEGT.

This clonotype was found a few times. J is TRBJ1-2 and V is TRBV28; D gene ambiguous. Trimming removed 6 bases at V and 8 bases at J, with 16 bases between. CDR1 is MDHEN, CDR2 SYDVKM, per germline. The CDR3 contains 13 residues. The CDR3 spells CASSPPKQEGYTF. DNA for the CDR3: TGTGCCAGCAGCCCACCAAAGCAGGAGGGCTACACCTTC.

This clonotype showed up just a few times. One junction end does not reproduce the germline sequence, and a read error may be involved. The rearrangement joins TRBV6-5 to TRBJ1-6; D gene uncertain. The length of the CDR3 is 15 residues. Germline values: CDR1 MNHEY, CDR2 SVGAGI. In DNA, the CDR3 is TGTGCCAGCAGTTACGAAAGAAAAAATAATTCACCCCCCCACTTT. Translation: CASSYERKNNSPPHF.

V is TRBV28 and J is TRBJ2-7; TRBD1 aligns across 7 bases. The CDR3 extends over 13 amino acids. In germline, CDR1 is MDHEN, CDR2 SYDVKM. V trimming: 10 bases; J trimming: 2 bases; junction bases outside the gene matches: 8. The CDR3 region is CATTRDSPYEQYF. In nucleotides, the CDR3 is TGTGCCACCACTAGGGACAGCCCCTACGAGCAGTACTTC.

The chain links TRBV18 to TRBJ1-5; 7 bases are shared with TRBD1. Germline lookup yields CDR1 KGHSH and CDR2 LQKENI. The trim removed 4 bases at V and 4 bases at J, leaving 4 bases unmatched. This CDR3 has 14 amino acids. The CDR3 DNA reads as TGTGCCAGCTCACAGGGGGCGTTTAATCAGCCCCAGCATTTT. It yields the protein CASSQGAFNQPQHF.

This clonotype showed up just a few times. Being one base from a much bigger clone, this may be a read error. This chain uses TRBV18 with TRBJ2-1, with D hard to call. The germline V gene encodes CDR1 KGHSH and CDR2 LQKENI. The CDR3 consists of 14 residues. CDR3 region: CASSPQSSYNKQFF. For the CDR3, the DNA is TGTGCCAGCTCACCACAAAGCTCCTACAATAAGCAGTTCTTC.

This clonotype came up a few times. The chain recombines TRBV6-1 with TRBJ2-3; 7 bases match TRBD2. The germline CDR1 and CDR2 sequences are MNHNS and SASEGT. The CDR3 has 17 amino acids. V trimming: 8 bases; J trimming: 6 bases; junction bases outside the gene matches: 20. CDR3 DNA sequence: TGTGCCAGCGCTATAGGGGACGGGAGGCCAACTGGGGATACGCAGTATTTT. Residues: CASAIGDGRPTGDTQYF.

This clonotype was counted only a few times. The CDR3 here is CSARIQAGEPLRYF. The CDR3 coding sequence is TGCAGTGCTAGGATTCAAGCGGGAGAGCCCTTGCGGTACTTC. The V and J genes are TRBV20-1 and TRBJ2-7; 8 positions match TRBD2. The CDR3 is 14 residues long. With 3 bases clipped from V and 12 bases from J, the junction kept 16 bases outside the gene matches. Germline assignment: CDR1 DFQATT and CDR2 SNEGSKA (reference sequence).

This clonotype was seen a handful of times. The genes are TRBV14 and TRBJ2-7; the D gene is possibly TRBD2 (7 bases). CDR1 and CDR2 from the germline V gene are SGHDN and FVKESK. The CDR3 spans 15 residues. Trimming took 6 bases from V and 0 from J, leaving 15 bases between them. This chain's CDR3 is CASRGGADSSYEQYF. For the CDR3, the DNA is TGTGCCAGCAGGGGGGGGGCCGATAGCTCCTACGAGCAGTACTTC.

This clonotype was seen more than once but under ten times. The chain links TRBV2 to TRBJ1-2; no reliable D call. The germline CDR1 and CDR2 sequences are SNHLY and FYNNEI. The CDR3 consists of 11 residues. V lost 2 bases and J 8 bases, leaving 6 bases between the germline ends. CDR3 protein: CASSEISGYTF. Written as DNA, the CDR3 is TGTGCCAGCAGTGAAATTAGCGGCTACACCTTC.

This clonotype was counted ten times or more. V gene TRBV5-5 combines with J gene TRBJ1-1, with D possibly being TRBD1 (5 bases). Per the germline V gene, CDR1 is SGHKS and CDR2 is YYEKEE (reference sequence). Trimming shortened V by 4 bases and J by 1 base, and 14 bases separated the two germline ends. This CDR3 has 15 residues. In nucleotides, the CDR3 is TGTGCCAGCAGCACAGGACTGCGGACGAACACTGAAGCTTTCTTT. Translating it yields CASSTGLRTNTEAFF.

This clonotype was detected a few times. J is TRBJ2-5 and V is TRBV29-1, with D possibly matching TRBD2 (6 bases). The germline CDR1 and CDR2 sequences are SQVTM and ANQGSEA. The V end was cut by 5 bases, the J end by 0 bases, with 10 bases between. CDR3 length equals 13 residues. CDR3 residues: CSVLRGNQETQYF. DNA of the CDR3: TGCAGCGTTCTTCGGGGGAACCAAGAGACCCAGTACTTC.

This clonotype was counted only a few times. The chain is built from TRBV6-5 and TRBJ1-6; the match to TRBD1 covers 7 bases. Unmatched junction bases numbered 6, after V lost 5 bases and J lost 5 bases. CDR3 length: 15 residues. Germline V CDR1 and CDR2: MNHEY, SVGAGI. CDR3 bases: TGTGCCAGCAGTGCTACGGGACAGCATAATTCACCCCTCCACTTT. Translating it yields CASSATGQHNSPLHF.

A few counts support this clonotype. This chain uses TRBV20-1 with TRBJ2-1; TRBD1 matches 8 bases. The ends lost 7 bases at V and 5 bases at J; junction bases unmatched: 13. The CDR3 has 15 residues. Germline CDR1 reads DFQATT; CDR2 reads SNEGSKA (reference sequence). CDR3 sequence (DNA): TGCAGTGTCCTGGATTTTGGACAGGGTAACAATGAGCAGTTCTTC. It yields the protein CSVLDFGQGNNEQFF.

The sample holds a few counts of this clonotype. V is TRBV20-1 and J is TRBJ2-1, with D perhaps given as TRBD1 or TRBD2 (5 bases each). The V end lost 0 bases, the J end lost 5 bases, and 17 bases lay between the germline ends. The CDR3 has 16 amino acids. Germline V CDR1 and CDR2: DFQATT, SNEGSKA (reference sequence). The CDR3 DNA reads as TGCAGTGCTAGAGATGGGGGTCGGGCGAGGAACAATGAGCAGTTCTTC. It codes for CSARDGGRARNNEQFF.

The V gene is TRBV20-1, the J gene TRBJ2-3; tentative D call: TRBD2 (5 bases). V lost 5 bases, J lost 6 bases, and 15 bases lay in between. The CDR3 is 13 amino acids. In germline, CDR1 is DFQATT, CDR2 SNEGSKA (reference sequence). CDR3 sequence reads: CSAQLDGIDTQYF. The DNA of the CDR3 is TGCAGTGCTCAACTCGACGGGATCGATACGCAGTATTTT.

This clonotype has only a few counts. This chain uses TRBV12-3 or TRBV12-4 with TRBJ2-7; D is perhaps TRBD1 (5 bases). Trimming took off 1 base at V and 2 bases at J, with 9 bases between the two ends. The CDR3 runs 14 residues. As DNA, the CDR3 is TGTGCCAGCAGTTTAGAGGCAGGGACCTACGAGCAGTACTTC. It encodes CASSLEAGTYEQYF.

This clonotype occurred a few times. The chain carries TRBV7-2 and TRBJ2-1; TRBD2 agrees at 8 bases. Germline lookup yields CDR1 SGHTA and CDR2 FQGNSA. After removal of 1 base from V and 9 bases from J, the junction contained 8 bases not matched to a gene. The CDR3 sequence is 15 residues long. Here the CDR3 reads CASSLEGAGGLEQFF. The CDR3 DNA reads as TGTGCCAGCAGCTTAGAAGGGGCGGGAGGCCTTGAGCAGTTCTTC.

There are a few counts of this clonotype. The rearrangement links TRBV6-2 or TRBV6-3 to TRBJ2-2; possibly TRBD1 for D (5 bases). V dropped 5 bases and J dropped 7 bases, with 23 bases sitting between them. CDR1 is MNHEY and CDR2 is SVGEGT in the germline V gene. The CDR3 is 17 residues long. This CDR3 reads CASSRLMDTRLFGELFF. CDR3 coding DNA: TGTGCCAGCAGTCGATTAATGGACACCCGACTTTTCGGGGAGCTGTTTTTT.

This clonotype was found a few times. The rearrangement links TRBV7-3 to TRBJ2-2; a possible D gene is TRBD1 (6 bases). The CDR3 sequence is 16 residues long. With 10 bases removed from V and 1 base from J, the gap between germline ends came to 19 bases. From germline, CDR1 is SGHTA and CDR2 FQGTGA. CDR3 coding DNA: TGTGCCAACCAACACAGGGATGATAAGAACACCGGGGAGCTGTTTTTT. Encoded protein: CANQHRDDKNTGELFF.

This clonotype has more than one count but fewer than ten. The chain couples TRBV20-1 to TRBJ1-5, with D hard to call. The CDR3 has 12 residues. The germline gives CDR1 DFQATT, CDR2 SNEGSKA (reference sequence). The V gene lost 2 bases and the J gene lost 7 bases, with 9 bases spanning the gap. In DNA form, the CDR3 reads TGCAGTGCTAGATGGGGTGGCCAGCCCCAGCATTTT. It yields the protein CSARWGGQPQHF.

This chain connects TRBV30 to TRBJ1-5, with TRBD1 identical over 7 bases. Losses at the gene ends were 2 bases for V and 7 bases for J; bases not matched to a gene: 5. The CDR3 consists of 13 residues. Germline assignment: CDR1 GTSNPN and CDR2 SVGIG (reference sequence). The CDR3 protein is CAWSNRGGQPQHF. The DNA for the CDR3 is TGTGCCTGGAGTAACAGGGGAGGCCAGCCCCAGCATTTT.

This clonotype has a count of ten or more. This rearrangement joins TRBV6-2 or TRBV6-3 to TRBJ2-7; D gene unclear. The CDR3 has 14 residues. Germline V gene data show CDR1 as MNHEY and CDR2 as SVGEGT. V shed 2 bases and J shed 9 bases, with 17 bases lying between them. The chain's CDR3 is CASSYPAMSYLQYF. The CDR3 DNA sequence: TGTGCCAGCAGTTACCCGGCTATGTCCTACCTGCAGTACTTC.